These 8 T cell receptor beta chains share one sample of origin, sequenced in a study of blood T cell repertoires in COVID-19. Here immunoSEQ multiplex PCR was the method, and the copy in TCRdb shows in-frame clones only, minus some. Counted here are 300,000 to 450,000 clones, approximately 81% occurring once; the ten biggest clones make up 3.5% to 4%. Sequencing was done on a sample of peripheral blood. The source is a woman aged 18 to 35 with acute or convalescent COVID-19.

This clone has just one count. Written as DNA, the CDR3 is TGTGCCACAGGGACTAGCGGATACCCCATCGGTGAGCAGTTCTTC. Encoded protein: CATGTSGYPIGEQFF. V gene TRBV7-9 combines with J gene TRBJ2-1, with TRBD2 identical over 11 bases. CDR1 SEHNR and CDR2 FQNEAQ come from the germline V gene (reference sequence). V was clipped by 10 bases and J by 9 bases; unmatched bases: 14. This CDR3 comprises 15 residues.

CDR3 DNA: TGTGCTAGTGGTTTTGCCGGGTATGAAGCTTTCTTT. Its translation: CASGFAGYEAFF. The chain combines TRBV12-5 with TRBJ1-1; D is unclear. The CDR3 runs to 12 residues. The ends were cut back, 3 bases at V and 7 bases at J, with 9 bases in the middle. Germline-derived CDR1 and CDR2 are LGHNT and FRNRAP. Using reference TRBV12-5 and TRBJ1-1 for the parts outside the CDR3, the full variable domain is DARVTQTPRHKVTEMGQEVTMRCQPILGHNTVFWYRQTMMQGLELLAYFRNRAPLDDSGMPKDRFSAEMPDATLATLKIQPSEPRDSAVYFCASGFAGYEAFFGQGTRLTVV.

V usage is TRBV10-3 and J usage is TRBJ2-7; D not certain. The CDR3 length is 14 residues. The V gene's germline CDR1 is ENHRY and CDR2 SYGVKD. Trimming took off 2 bases at V and 3 bases at J, with 11 bases between the two ends. CDR3 amino acids: CAISERRLNYEQYF. For the CDR3, the DNA is TGTGCCATCAGTGAGAGGCGGCTTAACTACGAGCAGTACTTC.

A single count supports this clone. The V gene is TRBV6-2 or TRBV6-3, the J gene TRBJ1-2; D uncertain. Germline CDR1 MNHEY, CDR2 SVGEGT. The CDR3 consists of 13 residues. V lost 4 bases, J lost 4 bases, and 10 bases lay in between. CDR3 in amino acids: CASSSHRSYGYTF. The CDR3 region has the DNA TGTGCCAGCAGTTCGCACAGAAGCTATGGCTACACCTTC.

The V call is TRBV6-5, the J call TRBJ2-3; 9 nucleotides match TRBD2. Per the germline V gene, CDR1 is MNHEY and CDR2 is SVGAGI. The J segment lost 2 bases and the V segment lost 6 bases, leaving 6 bases of the junction unmatched. The CDR3 is made up of 15 amino acids. CDR3 sequence reads: CASRNLAGYTDTQYF. CDR3 sequence (DNA): TGTGCCAGCAGAAATCTAGCGGGGTACACAGATACGCAGTATTTT.

The chain carries TRBV9 and TRBJ1-1, with D uncertain. CDR1 is SGDLS and CDR2 is YYNGEE in the germline V gene. Trimming removed 7 bases from V and 8 bases from J, with 18 bases in between. The CDR3 contains 13 residues. The CDR3 DNA sequence: TGTGCCAGCCGAAATTTAGACCGGGGAGAAGCTTTCTTT. Translated, it gives CASRNLDRGEAFF.

This chain links TRBV5-1 with TRBJ2-7; the D is unclear. V shed 0 bases and J shed 5 bases, with 12 bases lying between them. CDR3 length: 14 residues. The germline gives CDR1 SGHRS, CDR2 YFSETQ. The CDR3 DNA reads TGCGCCAGCAGCTTGGGGGCCTATGAAAACGAGCAGTACTTC. This sequence encodes CASSLGAYENEQYF.

The rearrangement uses TRBV19 and TRBJ1-6, with TRBD1 identical over 7 bases. Germline values: CDR1 LNHDA, CDR2 SQIVND (reference sequence). This CDR3 has 15 residues. V shed 5 bases, J shed 6 bases, and the junction held 7 bases outside the gene matches. The CDR3 spells CASSSLTGINSPLHF. CDR3 nucleotide sequence: TGTGCCAGTAGTTCTTTGACAGGGATTAATTCACCCCTCCACTTT.